The T cell receptor beta chain under discussion was sequenced for a study of identical twins (dated by TCRdb to about 2016). Turning to the overall study: TCR alpha and beta repertoires from monozygotic twins, unrelated adults of various ages and cord blood were deep-sequenced to test whether fetal clonotypes persist. To rule out contamination, the twin experiments were replicated at different times with different library preparation protocols.

Broader findings and caveats from the paper: In monozygotic twins, recombination models systematically underestimated out-of-frame TCR alpha sharing, but the models matched the sharing seen between unrelated individuals. The excess sharing between twins in beta out-of-frame sequences was weaker because fewer shared sequences reduced the signal-to-noise ratio. Zero-insertion analyses could be partly confounded by invariant T cells such as MAIT and iNKT, although diverse VJ usage argued against such confounding for most clonotypes. Fewer insertions were carried by abundant cord blood beta clonotypes, a similar but weaker trend appeared in young adult naive repertoires, and no such trend appeared in memory repertoires. Compared with coincidental sharing between unrelated individuals, out-of-frame TCR alpha sequences shared between twins showed an excess of sequences with low generation probability. Conclusions relied on cross-sectional statistical analysis, since the same donors could not be followed over many years.

This clonotype was seen ten or more times. Its antigen specificity is not known. The record has no base qualities; no much larger clone is one base away. Only healthy Caucasian donors were included. Miltenyi CD45RO+ enrichment and human naive T-cell isolation kits were used to isolate memory (CD45RO+) and naive T cells from PBMC. Library construction relied on 5' RACE. The sequencer was an Illumina HiSeq 2000. A universal primer binding site was introduced by template switching, and a unique molecular identifier was present in the final cDNA, enabling accurate counting of TCR cDNA molecules. First-strand cDNA for TCR alpha and beta chains was synthesized from specific primers in the conserved constant-segment region. To control for contamination, each cDNA library was double barcoded with a SMART-Mk sample barcode plus Illumina barcodes. TruSeq adapter sequences, together with Illumina sample barcodes, were added in two successive PCR steps. The TCR alpha and beta cDNA libraries were sequenced on the Illumina HiSeq platform using custom primers. From the authors' description of their analysis: MiGEC processed the raw reads to extract unique molecular identifiers, while MiXCR was used to determine the CDR3 positions. Recombination models were inferred per individual with the repgenHMM and IGoR tools using an EM algorithm. The tcR package in R was used for shared clonotype analysis, with sharing normalized by the product of cloneset sizes. Out-of-frame nonproductive sequences were analyzed to study raw recombination free of thymic and clonal selection effects. TCRdb redid the processing of the public reads, applying fastp at Q25 and MiXCR, and retained in-frame beta chains. Rows merge per CDR3 protein into single entries with the most common DNA and genes. None of the V and J calls come from the authors' own analysis; TCRdb made them. This sample comprises approximately 220,000 distinct CDR3 sequences, roughly a tenth of them detected only once. The ten largest clones add up to 5% to 5.5% of the sample.

The sample taken for sequencing was memory (CD45RO+) T cells sorted from blood. The intended sense of this specimen's cell subset or site label: CD45RO+ enriched T cells. The TCR comes from a woman between 18 and 30 years old in good health.

The CDR3 reads as follows: CASSSGAGGPTDTQYF. The DNA sequence is as follows: TGTGCCAGCAGCTCAGGAGCGGGAGGGCCGACAGATACGCAGTATTTT. The rearranged segments are TRBV7-9 and TRBJ2-3, with 10 junctional bases fitting TRBD2. V is pruned by 4 bases and J by 3 bases, leaving 7 bases of the junction without a gene match. The cysteine opens and the phenylalanine closes a CDR3 of 16 amino acids. Solely the CDR3 DNA is kept, with 48 bases framed from the first base. CDR1 SEHNR and CDR2 FQNEAQ were looked up in the germline V gene (reference sequence).